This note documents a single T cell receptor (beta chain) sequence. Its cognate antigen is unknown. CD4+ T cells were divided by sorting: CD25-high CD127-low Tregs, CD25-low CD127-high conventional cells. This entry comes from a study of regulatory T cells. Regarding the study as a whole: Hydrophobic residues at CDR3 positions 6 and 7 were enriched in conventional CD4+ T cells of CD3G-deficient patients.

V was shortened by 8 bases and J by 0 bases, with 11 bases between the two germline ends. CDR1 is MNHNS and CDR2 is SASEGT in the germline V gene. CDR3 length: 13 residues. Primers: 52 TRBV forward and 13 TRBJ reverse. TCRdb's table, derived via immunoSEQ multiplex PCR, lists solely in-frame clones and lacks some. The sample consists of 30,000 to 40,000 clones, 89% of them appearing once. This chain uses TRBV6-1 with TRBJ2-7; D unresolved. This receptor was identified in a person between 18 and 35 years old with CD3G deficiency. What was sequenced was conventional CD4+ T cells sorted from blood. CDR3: CASSHGPSYEQYF. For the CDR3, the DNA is TGTGCCAGCTCCCATGGCCCCTCCTACGAGCAGTACTTC.